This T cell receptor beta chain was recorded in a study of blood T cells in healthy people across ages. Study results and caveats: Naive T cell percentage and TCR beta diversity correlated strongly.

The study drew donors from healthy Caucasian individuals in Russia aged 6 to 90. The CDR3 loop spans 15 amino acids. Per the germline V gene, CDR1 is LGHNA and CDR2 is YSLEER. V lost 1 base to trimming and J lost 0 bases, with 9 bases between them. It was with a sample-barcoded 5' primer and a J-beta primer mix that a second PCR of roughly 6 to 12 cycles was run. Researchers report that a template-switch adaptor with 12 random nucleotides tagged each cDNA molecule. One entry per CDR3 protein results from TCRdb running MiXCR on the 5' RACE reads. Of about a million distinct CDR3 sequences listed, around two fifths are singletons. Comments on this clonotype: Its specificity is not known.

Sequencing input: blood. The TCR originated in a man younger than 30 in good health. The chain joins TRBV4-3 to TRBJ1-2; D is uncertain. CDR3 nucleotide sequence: TGCGCCAGCAGCCAAGTATCTCCGACTAACTATGGCTACACCTTC. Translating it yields CASSQVSPTNYGYTF.